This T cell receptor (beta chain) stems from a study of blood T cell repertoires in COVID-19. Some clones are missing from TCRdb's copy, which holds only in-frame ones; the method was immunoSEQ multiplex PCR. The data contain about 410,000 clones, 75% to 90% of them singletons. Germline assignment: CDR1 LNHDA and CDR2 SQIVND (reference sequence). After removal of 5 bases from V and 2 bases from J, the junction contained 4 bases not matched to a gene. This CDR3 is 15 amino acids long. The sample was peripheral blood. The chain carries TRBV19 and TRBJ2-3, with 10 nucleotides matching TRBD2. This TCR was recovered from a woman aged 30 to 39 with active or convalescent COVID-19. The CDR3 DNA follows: TGTGCCAGTAGTGAAGGACTAGCGGACACAGATACGCAGTATTTT. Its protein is CASSEGLADTDTQYF. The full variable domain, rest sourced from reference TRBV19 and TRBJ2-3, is DGGITQSPKYLFRKEGQNVTLSCEQNLNHDAMYWYRQDPGQGLRLIYYSQIVNDFQKGDIAEGYSVSREKKESFPLTVTSAQKNPTAFYLCASSEGLADTDTQYFGPGTRLTVL.